This TCR beta chain was observed in a study of cytomegalovirus exposure and HLA in healthy donors (dated by TCRdb to about 2017). Background for the entire study: An earlier analysis of some 500 of the donors reported 250 to 300 Gb of sequence data and around 110 million unique TCR beta sequences from about 200 million T cells. Besides the first cohort of approximately 710 subjects, a separate validation cohort made up of roughly 120 different subjects was used. An earlier analysis of about 620 of the donors applied high-throughput TCR beta sequencing to assess whether each TCR beta V gene segment acted as functional or pseudogenic. A later analysis re-examined previously published TCR beta repertoires from over 500 donors and added high-resolution HLA genotyping to investigate patterns of TCR occurrence. To predict cytomegalovirus infection status, the study combined high-throughput TCR immunosequencing, statistical association of individual TCRs with disease status, and machine learning. Around 300 gigabases of sequencing data and 70 million to 100 million unique TCR sequences were included in an early release covering about 700 HLA-typed donors. Across approximately 400 genotyped donors of the cohort, an average of roughly 250,000 unique TCR beta nucleotide sequences per donor were sequenced, and about a sixth of those sequences were non-productive. The study was designed to test whether signatures of past pathogen exposure could be identified by cataloging public T cell receptors. Both class I and class II loci were covered by HLA typing, at four-digit resolution. The study used immunosequencing to profile the T cell repertoires of several hundred subjects and linked those repertoires to cytomegalovirus serostatus. Every discovery cohort repertoire had been produced on one sequencing platform. In the later analysis, no new phenotypic data were used to find candidate immune exposures; instead, reliance was placed on TCR beta sequences and their occurrence across donors. Typing coverage differed by locus: A, B, C, DRB1 and DQB1 were typed in roughly 620-630 donors, DQA1 in roughly 500, DPA1 in over 600, and DPB1 in just under 480. Among the roughly 430 genotyped donors, around 79% belonged to the genetic ancestry cluster associated with self-reported Caucasian donors. Donor age, sex, ethnicity and CMV serostatus were compiled together with the repertoire data. Several DR-DQ haplotypes were handled as single units for association and clustering because linkage in the cohort was strong. In a later genetic analysis, genome-wide SNP genotypes for 398 of the 666 donors were used, and that subset was treated as a discovery cohort.

The cohort was made up of approximately 670 healthy bone marrow donors. At the time of sampling, every cohort member was nominally healthy, though immune exposures that went unrecorded were likely present. The donor was CMV seronegative and was included in the group of a few hundred seronegative cohort members. A peripheral blood sample was collected from each donor, and TCR beta sequencing was performed on peripheral blood mononuclear cells. The Qiagen DNeasy Blood Extraction Kit was used to extract genomic DNA from the blood cell samples. The method was the immunoSEQ multiplex PCR assay. For the multiplex PCR, a mixture combining 60 forward primers for TCR Vbeta segments and 13 reverse primers for TCR Jbeta segments was used. The CDR3 region of rearranged TCR beta genes was amplified from genomic DNA by a multiplex PCR assay. The Illumina HiSeq System was used to sequence the amplified TCR beta libraries as 87-base-pair reads. In the paper's pipeline: A later analysis counted some 80 million unique TCR beta chains across the 550 to 750 repertoires, and approximately 11 million of these chains were shared by at least two donors. Raw reads were error-corrected and collapsed into unique sequences with a nearest-neighbor algorithm that merged closely related sequences to remove PCR and sequencing errors. To assign V, D and J gene segments, CDR3 sequences were aligned to IMGT reference sequences. For a sequence to be retained, a match of at least six nucleotides to both a V gene segment and a J gene segment was required. Rearrangements were classified as productive when the CDR3 lacked stop codons and remained in frame with V and J, and all other rearrangements were classified as non-productive. CDR3 was defined by IMGT convention, running from the second conserved V-encoded cysteine to the conserved J-encoded phenylalanine. In an earlier analysis of around 540 of the donors, sequences lacking an unambiguous match to a single V gene segment were excluded. An earlier analysis of 587 of the donors called V segments functional above 56.7% productive rearrangements and segregating when the between-donor standard deviation exceeded 5%. A statistical classification framework was built to diagnose cytomegalovirus status from the catalog of TCR beta chain sequences. A later analysis assigned V and J genes by comparing TCR nucleotide sequences with IMGT/GENE-DB human TR gene sequences. The TCRdist pipeline was used in a later analysis to assign CDR3 sequences and most-parsimonious VDJ recombination scenarios. A later analysis defined each TCR beta chain by its CDR3 amino acid sequence plus V-gene family, and excluded reads lacking a unique V-gene family. As a way to deal with suspected cross-contamination and a sequencing artifact, a later analysis dropped roughly 620 nucleotide sequences that were highly shared and had low generation probability. A later analysis calculated a clonal expansion index for each public chain from normalized within-repertoire ranks of inferred template counts. In a later analysis, generation probabilities were computed using a VDJ recombination model fitted to out-of-frame rearrangements, and the results were checked against IGoR. In a later analysis, TCR-TCR, TCR-HLA and TCR-CMV co-occurrence was scored with hypergeometric tests, and a repertoire-size bias correction was applied to TCR pairs. In a later analysis, false discovery rates were estimated by permuting HLA or CMV assignments 20 times. In a later analysis, co-occurring TCRs were grouped with DBSCAN, and TCRdist sequence similarity was added when clustering was performed within HLA-allele-positive subsets. Co-occurrence clustering excluded repertoires with fewer than 30,000 or more than 120,000 public chains, plus five with anomalous nucleotide sharing. This is the immuneACCESS table as TCRdb keeps it, with only in-frame sequences that have V and J called. A part of the clones is gone; compared with another copy, unresolved V genes explain less than half, and the rest is unexplained. V, J and clone size were drawn from that table, and D and trimming were deduced from the DNA. This sample has around 190,000 clones in its table, and roughly 85% of those were observed once. The leading ten clones occupy more than 0.55% of the sample.

Overall study results and their limits: In a later analysis, HLA-associated TCR beta chains were found to be more clonally expanded and to have lower generation probabilities than equally common non-associated chains. The classifier was reported to diagnose cytomegalovirus status with high specificity and sensitivity in both the original and validation cohorts. According to a later genetic analysis, donors in an Asian-associated ancestry cluster had fewer N-insertions in productive TCRs than the roughly 700-donor mean. Three of the identified cytomegalovirus-associated TCR beta chains were confirmed in vitro to be specific for cytomegalovirus antigens. Specific HLA alleles were associated with 15,000 to 20,000 TCR beta sequences at a false discovery rate of 0.05 in a later analysis. The sequencing pipeline was judged likely to have produced a cluster of highly shared sequence variants as a technical artifact. In a later genetic analysis, a missense DCLRE1C variant was associated with V-gene and J-gene trimming of TCR beta chains, and the association was replicated in an independent cohort. The only immune exposure information available for the cohort was CMV serostatus. In a later analysis, TCR association rates were found to vary across HLA loci, with the most associated TCRs seen for DRB1 alleles and the fewest for HLA-C alleles. Because the 87-base-pair reads could not distinguish some IMGT-functional V segments, including TRBV6-2 and TRBV6-3, those segments were excluded. Seventeen rarely observed V segments, including chromosome 9 orphons, were excluded from the earlier analysis of several hundred of the donors because counts were too low. When HLA alleles, especially DR and DQ, strongly co-occurred, attributing TCR associations to individual alleles was difficult. Because HLA typing was missing for some donors at each locus, association tests included only the typed subset. A further reported finding was that TCR beta sequences accurately predicted the HLA-A and HLA-B alleles for most subjects in the first cohort. A later analysis found that most CMV-associated TCR beta chains appeared HLA-restricted, with HLA associations seemingly driven largely by CMV exposure. Broadly in line with IMGT annotations, most TCR beta V segments showed up in productive rearrangements about 87% or about 30% of the time in an earlier analysis of under 700 of the donors. In this cohort, only TCR beta chains were sequenced, and detectable features were limited by the absence of alpha or paired-chain data. A later analysis reported that several top co-occurrence clusters appeared linked to parvovirus B19, influenza, CMV and Epstein-Barr virus. The authors suggested that the approach could potentially be generalized to other disease states and immunological phenotypes. Correlated functional status among segregating V segments might be attributable to linkage disequilibrium, but an unknown experimental factor could not be ruled out. Most TCR sequences were seen in very few donors, while some public TCRs were found in many individuals. The study listed 150 to 200 TCR beta chains as associated with cytomegalovirus. Sequencing depth was assumed to be roughly uniform across donors in the presence/absence analyses, though that assumption may not hold.

From its cysteine to its phenylalanine, the CDR3 spans 15 amino acids. Only CDR3 DNA is held: 45 bases, read in frame from base 1. The germline V gene (reference sequence) gives CDR1 as SEHNR and CDR2 as FQNEAQ. Ends trimmed: V by 5 bases, J by 8 bases; bases unmatched to a gene: 10. On this clone itself: Its antigen target is currently unknown. The input lacks base qualities; no much larger clone sits a single base away.

This chain is built from TRBV7-9 and TRBJ2-1, and TRBD1 aligns with 9 junction nucleotides. The sequence derives from a woman between 35 and 50 years old in good health and CMV-seronegative. Input material: PBMCs. CDR3 region: CASSAARTGVHEQFF. The nucleotide sequence is given as TGTGCCAGCAGCGCCGCGCGGACAGGGGTCCATGAGCAGTTCTTC. The full variable domain, with segments outside the CDR3 supplied by the reference TRBV7-9 and TRBJ2-1 proteins, appears as DTGVSQNPRHKITKRGQNVTFRCDPISEHNRLYWYRQTLGQGPEFLTYFQNEAQLEKSRLLSDRFSAERPKGSFSTLEIQRTEQGDSAMYLCASSAARTGVHEQFFGPGTRLTVL.